This T cell receptor beta chain appears in the sequencing data of a study of shared clonotypes between healthy human individuals. Only in-frame clones appear in the TCRdb table, and some are missing; sequencing was by immunoSEQ multiplex PCR. Among 650,000 to 750,000 clones listed, roughly 70% were seen once. Germline CDR1 MNHEY, CDR2 SMNVEV (reference sequence). The V gene end was trimmed by 8 bases and the J gene end by 4 bases; junction bases not matched to a gene: 16. The CDR3 has 16 residues. This clone was detected only once. Its target is not known. General study findings and limits: Some naive CD4 clonotypes, around 4.9%, turned up in common across four donors.

V is TRBV27 and J is TRBJ2-7; 8 bases are shared with TRBD1. The sequenced sample was memory CD4+ T cells sorted from blood. Noted subset: CD45RA-negative fraction. The TCR comes from a woman aged 25 to 39 in good health. The chain's CDR3 is CASSAPSGQGSYEQYF. The CDR3 DNA reads TGTGCCAGCTCTGCCCCCTCTGGACAGGGTTCGTACGAGCAGTACTTC.